This T cell receptor (beta chain) appears in the sequencing data of a study of shared clonotypes between healthy human individuals. Libraries were prepared by immunoSEQ multiplex PCR; TCRdb keeps only in-frame clonotypes and omits some of them. The top ten clones hold approximately 0.5% of a sample with about 1 million clones, around three quarters of them seen once. CD45RA-negative memory and CD45RA+ naive subsets were split from the CD4+ cells. Study outcomes and limitations: Naive subsets generally had larger estimated richness than memory subsets.

As to this clone: The antigen is undetermined.

Sequencing used memory CD4+ T cells from PBMCs. As for subset: CD45RA-negative fraction. The sequence came from a man between 18 and 35 years old in good health. Some clones in this sample may be carry-over from other donors' samples.

The CDR3: CATSRGTSGYFAEQFF. The CDR3 nucleotides are TGTGCCACCAGCAGGGGGACTAGCGGCTACTTCGCTGAGCAGTTCTTC. The chain has TRBV15 and TRBJ2-1, with 11 bases matching TRBD2. Germline lookup yields CDR1 LNHNV and CDR2 YYDKDF (reference sequence). CDR3 length equals 16 residues. The J segment lost 9 bases and the V segment lost 3 bases, leaving 10 bases of the junction unmatched. Supplemented by reference TRBV15 and TRBJ2-1, the full variable domain reads DAMVIQNPRYQVTQFGKPVTLSCSQTLNHNVMYWYQQKSSQAPKLLFHYYDKDFNNEADTPDNFQSRRPNTSFCFLDIRSPGLGDTAMYLCATSRGTSGYFAEQFFGPGTRLTVL.